The next 26 T cell receptor beta chains were all read from a single sample in a study of CD8 T cells in ankylosing spondylitis. Study-wide results and caveats: Seemingly distinctive of ankylosing spondylitis blood was a TCR beta motif formed by eight highly homologous variants.

MiXCR was run by TCRdb on the 5' RACE reads, yielding one entry per CDR3 protein. The data contain over 700,000 distinct CDR3 sequences, around a fifth of them singletons. Which antigens these TCRs recognize remains unknown. Sequencing was carried out using blood, either unsorted or a sorted T cell fraction (not recorded which). These receptors came from a male donor with ankylosing spondylitis.

Of note for this clonotype: This could be a read error, since a much larger clone is one nucleotide away. This chain uses TRBV5-6 with TRBJ2-3; 7 nucleotides align to TRBD1. This CDR3 comprises 16 residues. Germline V gene lookup returns CDR1 SGHDT and CDR2 YYEEEE. CDR3 amino acids: CDSSVPETGLTDTQYF. The CDR3 region has the DNA TGTGACAGCAGCGTCCCCGAGACAGGGCTCACAGATACGCAGTATTTT.

The chain's CDR3 is CASRQGTGANVLTF. As DNA, the CDR3 is TGTGCCAGCCGCCAGGGGACTGGGGCCAACGTCCTGACTTTC. The chain combines TRBV6-1 with TRBJ2-6, with D possibly matching TRBD1 (6 bases). The length of the CDR3 is 14 residues. Trimming took off 8 bases at V and 2 bases at J, with 10 bases between the two ends. CDR1 MNHNS and CDR2 SASEGT come from the germline V gene.

The chain carries TRBV3-1 and TRBJ1-1; TRBD1 is a possible D gene (6 bases). The CDR3 totals 17 residues. V was shortened by 0 bases and J by 4 bases, with 18 bases between the two germline ends. Germline CDR1 reads LGHDT; CDR2 reads YNNKEL (reference sequence). CDR3 amino acids: CASSQDVLGARSTEAFF. The DNA of the CDR3 is TGTGCCAGCAGCCAAGATGTGCTGGGGGCGCGAAGCACTGAAGCTTTCTTT.

The J gene is TRBJ1-1, the V gene TRBV12-3 or TRBV12-4; weak D call: TRBD1 (6 bases). Trimming stripped 5 bases from V and 10 bases from J, with 17 bases between. The CDR3 runs to 13 residues. The CDR3 DNA reads as TGTGCCAGCAGTCCTCAGGTAGGGGGTGTAGCTTTCTTT. Encoded protein: CASSPQVGGVAFF.

The rearrangement links TRBV6-1 to TRBJ2-1, with 13 bases aligning to TRBD2. This CDR3 has 16 amino acids. The junction had 4 bases not matched to a gene; V was cut back by 6 bases and J by 2 bases. Germline assignment: CDR1 MNHNS and CDR2 SASEGT. This CDR3 reads CASRGTSGNTYNEQFF. The CDR3 region has the DNA TGTGCCAGCAGAGGGACTAGCGGGAACACCTACAATGAGCAGTTCTTC.

The chain employs TRBV3-1 and TRBJ2-7, with D unresolved. Germline CDR1 LGHDT, CDR2 YNNKEL (reference sequence). V lost 1 base and J lost 6, with 13 bases in between. The CDR3 length is 14 residues. In DNA form, the CDR3 reads TGTGCCAGCAGCCAAGTAGGACGGCCCCTCGAGCAGTACTTC. Translation: CASSQVGRPLEQYF.

This clonotype was seen a handful of times. V gene TRBV27 combines with J gene TRBJ2-1, with D possibly TRBD1 on 5 matching bases. This CDR3 has 13 amino acids. CDR1 is MNHEY and CDR2 is SMNVEV in the germline V gene (reference sequence). V lost 3 bases and J 6 bases, leaving 9 bases between the germline ends. The CDR3 DNA reads as TGTGCCAGCAGTTTGACAGTGGGCAATGAGCAGTTCTTC. It is translated as CASSLTVGNEQFF.

In its sample, this clonotype was seen a few times. Germline and junction disagree at one end, which may indicate a read error. V usage is TRBV13 and J usage is TRBJ2-1; D call uncertain. Germline loops: CDR1 PRHDT, CDR2 FYEKMQ (reference sequence). CDR3 length equals 15 residues. The DNA for the CDR3 is TGTACCAGCAGCTTAAGGCGGCCTATGGAGAATGAGCAGTTCTTC. As protein: CTSSLRRPMENEQFF. Together with reference TRBV13 and TRBJ2-1, the CDR3 gives the full variable domain: AAGVIQSPRHLIKEKRETATLKCYPIPRHDTVYWYQQGPGQDPQFLISFYEKMQSDKGSIPDRFSAQQFSDYHSELNMSSLELGDSALYFCTSSLRRPMENEQFFGPGTRLTVL.

This clonotype came up many times. The V gene is TRBV4-1, the J gene TRBJ2-7; D is ambiguous. Germline CDR1 is MGHRA and CDR2 is YSYEKL. V was shortened by 3 bases and J by 0 bases, with 3 bases between the two germline ends. CDR3 size: 12 residues. CDR3 coding DNA: TGCGCCAGCAGCCACCTCTCCTACGAGCAGTACTTC. It yields the protein CASSHLSYEQYF.

The rearrangement joins TRBV7-2 to TRBJ2-2; either TRBD1 or TRBD2 may supply D (5 bases each). The CDR3 runs to 15 residues. Germline V gives CDR1 SGHTA, CDR2 FQGNSA. V was cut by 1 base and J by 4 bases, with 10 bases left in between. The CDR3 region is CASSLGGAGTGELFF. CDR3 bases: TGTGCCAGCAGCTTAGGGGGCGCGGGCACCGGGGAGCTGTTTTTT. The variable domain in full, with the rest retrieved from reference TRBV7-2 and TRBJ2-2, is GAGVSQSPSNKVTEKGKDVELRCDPISGHTALYWYRQSLGQGLEFLIYFQGNSAPDKSGLPSDRFSAERTGGSVSTLTIQRTQQEDSAVYLCASSLGGAGTGELFFGEGSRLTVL.

DNA of the CDR3: TGTGCCAGCAGCCAAGAACCAGGAGTAGGACAGCACCTTTCCTACGAGCAGTACTTC. This translates into CASSQEPGVGQHLSYEQYF. The chain couples TRBV3-1 to TRBJ2-7, with D possibly being TRBD1 (6 bases). Trimming removed 0 bases from V and 1 base from J, with 22 bases in between. The germline CDR1 and CDR2 sequences are LGHDT and YNNKEL (reference sequence). The CDR3 runs 19 residues.

This chain connects TRBV5-6 to TRBJ1-4, with 9 bases lining up with TRBD1. Germline V CDR1 and CDR2: SGHDT, YYEEEE. The CDR3 has 15 amino acids. Trimming took 4 bases from V and 7 from J; bases not matched to a gene: 8. The CDR3 spells CASSGGTGTGEKLFF. Here the CDR3 DNA reads TGTGCCAGCAGCGGCGGGACAGGGACGGGTGAAAAACTGTTTTTT.

This clonotype was seen at least ten times. V usage is TRBV12-3 or TRBV12-4 and J usage is TRBJ2-7, with TRBD1 as a possible D gene (5 bases). The CDR3 length is 12 residues. Trimming removed 5 bases at V and 4 bases at J, with 9 bases between. Here the CDR3 DNA reads TGTGCCAGCAGTGGAACAGGTTACGAGCAGTACTTC. Its translation is CASSGTGYEQYF.

The chain links TRBV29-1 to TRBJ1-1, with TRBD1 matching over 9 bases. CDR1 and CDR2 from the germline V gene are SQVTM and ANQGSEA. CDR3 length: 13 amino acids. Trimming cost V 7 bases and J 5 bases; bases outside gene matches: 8. The CDR3 spells CSEGGTGMTEAFF. The CDR3 region has the DNA TGCAGCGAGGGTGGGACAGGGATGACTGAAGCTTTCTTT.

The chain combines TRBV10-3 with TRBJ2-3, with D uncertain. The V and J ends lost 6 bases and 3 bases respectively, with 10 bases between them. Germline V CDR1 and CDR2: ENHRY, SYGVKD. This CDR3 spans 13 amino acids. CDR3 nucleotide sequence: TGTGCCATCAGGGGCCCCGGGACAGATACGCAGTATTTT. It yields the protein CAIRGPGTDTQYF.

The chain links TRBV7-2 to TRBJ2-5, with D perhaps TRBD1 (6 bases). Germline V CDR1 and CDR2: SGHTA, FQGNSA. The V and J ends lost 4 bases and 6 bases respectively, with 12 bases between them. The CDR3 is made up of 13 amino acids. The CDR3 region has the DNA TGTGCCAGCAGCTCAGAGGGGGATAAGACCCAGTACTTC. It codes for CASSSEGDKTQYF.

This clonotype was counted between two and nine times. The chain carries TRBV28 and TRBJ2-7; tentative D call: TRBD2 (5 bases). V was pared by 6 bases and J by 0 bases, with 15 bases between. The germline V gene has CDR1 MDHEN and CDR2 SYDVKM. The CDR3 has 15 residues. The CDR3 loop reads CASSQGLLSSYEQYF. The CDR3 region has the DNA TGTGCCAGCAGCCAAGGACTCTTAAGCTCCTACGAGCAGTACTTC.

This clonotype was recorded many times. V usage is TRBV12-3 or TRBV12-4 and J usage is TRBJ2-3, with 10 bases identical to TRBD2. CDR3 length equals 14 residues. Trimming cost V 6 bases and J 4 bases; bases outside gene matches: 4. CDR3 sequence reads: CASRSGGGADTQYF. CDR3 sequence (DNA): TGTGCCAGCAGGAGCGGGGGGGGTGCAGATACGCAGTATTTT.

The sample holds many counts of this clonotype. J is TRBJ1-5 and V is TRBV4-3, with D perhaps TRBD1 (6 bases). Looked up from germline, CDR1 is LGHNA and CDR2 is YSLEER. Trimming removed 5 bases at V and 6 bases at J, with 17 bases between. The CDR3 runs to 15 residues. The CDR3 coding sequence is TGCGCCAGCAGCGAAGGGGTACAGGGAGGTCAGCCCCAGCATTTT. Translation gives CASSEGVQGGQPQHF.

This chain uses TRBV7-9 with TRBJ1-4; D uncertain. From germline, CDR1 is SEHNR and CDR2 FQNEAQ (reference sequence). This CDR3 comprises 17 residues. V was pared by 3 bases and J by 0 bases, with 14 bases between. The CDR3 protein is CASSFLTDQPTNEKLFF. CDR3 nucleotide sequence: TGTGCCAGCAGCTTTTTGACGGACCAACCAACTAATGAAAAACTGTTTTTT.

This clonotype occurred a few times. The chain carries TRBV10-3 and TRBJ1-1; 8 bases are shared with TRBD1. In germline, CDR1 is ENHRY, CDR2 SYGVKD. Trimming took 3 bases from V and 10 from J; bases not matched to a gene: 10. This CDR3 is 14 amino acids long. The DNA of the CDR3 is TGTGCCATCAGTGACCTCGGACAGGGACTCGTAGCTTTCTTT. Amino acid sequence: CAISDLGQGLVAFF.

This clonotype was observed a few times. The chain carries TRBV3-1 and TRBJ1-5; D ambiguous. Trimming took off 2 bases at V and 1 base at J, with 9 bases between the two ends. The CDR3 spans 15 residues. CDR1 is LGHDT and CDR2 is YNNKEL in the germline V gene (reference sequence). Written as DNA, the CDR3 is TGTGCCAGCAGCCAAATGGGTATCAGCAATCAGCCCCAGCATTTT. This encodes CASSQMGISNQPQHF.

There are a few counts of this clonotype. The chain links TRBV20-1 to TRBJ1-5; D remains ambiguous. Germline loops: CDR1 DFQATT, CDR2 SNEGSKA (reference sequence). This CDR3 spans 10 amino acids. Trimming took off 7 bases at V and 7 bases at J, with 8 bases between the two ends. The CDR3 coding sequence is TGCAGTGTCAGTAACCAGCCCCAGCATTTT. It encodes CSVSNQPQHF.

This clonotype was seen more than once but under ten times. V gene TRBV4-2 combines with J gene TRBJ2-3; 9 bases are shared with TRBD2. CDR3 length: 18 amino acids. After removal of 1 base from V and 6 bases from J, the junction contained 14 bases not matched to a gene. CDR1 is LGHNA and CDR2 is YNFKEQ in the germline V gene. CDR3 DNA: TGTGCCAGCAGCCAAGCATCCAAGCGGGGGGCGATTAGGGATACGCAGTATTTT. The encoded protein is CASSQASKRGAIRDTQYF.

This clonotype was counted many times. The rearrangement uses TRBV29-1 and TRBJ2-5, with D perhaps given as TRBD1 or TRBD2 (5 bases each). The germline V and J ends were trimmed by 4 bases and 5 bases, with 11 bases remaining between them. This CDR3 comprises 12 residues. CDR1 is SQVTM, CDR2 ANQGSEA, per germline. The chain's CDR3 is CSVGGGMETQYF. CDR3 DNA: TGCAGCGTTGGTGGGGGTATGGAGACCCAGTACTTC.

The V and J genes are TRBV6-1 and TRBJ1-2; D is perhaps TRBD1 (6 bases). Germline CDR1 is MNHNS and CDR2 is SASEGT. The CDR3 is 15 amino acids. Trimming stripped 6 bases from V and 1 base from J, with 15 bases between. DNA for the CDR3: TGTGCCAGCAGAAGGACAGCGTTTGATAACTATGGCTACACCTTC. It encodes CASRRTAFDNYGYTF.